A selection of T cell receptor beta chains follows, all from one sample in a study of T cell clones after liver transplantation. Sequencing used immunoSEQ multiplex PCR; TCRdb keeps in-frame clones, though not all of them. The sample contains 65,000 to 80,000 clones, 75% to 85% of which appear only once. The sample consisted of CD4+ T cells from blood, taken before liver transplant. The receptor set was obtained from a human donor who received a liver transplant. Each CDR3 is given with its conserved first and last residue. The D gene is left open where the match is weak. For some rows the clone size is stated as once, few or many, or as a class when expanded; others skip it.

clone size,V gene,J gene,D gene,CDR3 protein,CDR3 DNA
.,TRBV27,TRBJ1-2,.,CASSDYGSIRGGYTF,TGTGCCAGCAGCGATTATGGGTCAATAAGGGGTGGCTACACCTTC
.,TRBV10-3,TRBJ1-1,.,CAAAPKGGMDTEAFF,TGTGCCGCGGCCCCCAAGGGCGGAATGGACACTGAAGCTTTCTTT
.,TRBV30,TRBJ2-3,.,CAWTLRLRGTDTQYF,TGTGCCTGGACCCTCCGGCTGCGTGGCACAGATACGCAGTATTTT
few,TRBV18,TRBJ2-1,.,CASSPEGGGYNEQFF,TGTGCCAGCTCCCCTGAGGGGGGGGGCTACAATGAGCAGTTCTTC
.,TRBV18,TRBJ1-1,.,CASSRNLGGLNTEAFF,TGTGCCAGCTCACGAAACTTGGGGGGATTGAACACTGAAGCTTTCTTT
.,TRBV5-3,TRBJ1-5,.,CARSNRTIPNQPQHF,TGTGCCAGAAGCAACCGGACAATCCCCAATCAGCCCCAGCATTTT
.,TRBV5-1,TRBJ1-1,TRBD1,CASTPSRGRNTEAFF,TGCGCCAGCACCCCTAGCAGGGGGCGAAACACTGAAGCTTTCTTT
.,TRBV19,TRBJ2-1,.,CASSTSLGGYNEQFF,TGTGCCAGTAGTACATCCCTGGGCGGGTACAATGAGCAGTTCTTC
.,TRBV27,TRBJ1-3,.,CASSDPQASGNTIYF,TGTGCCAGCAGTGACCCACAGGCCTCTGGAAACACCATATATTTT
.,TRBV4-1,TRBJ2-1,TRBD1,CASSLSRGTYNEQFF,TGCGCCAGCAGCCTCTCCAGGGGGACCTACAATGAGCAGTTCTTC
.,TRBV11-2,TRBJ2-7,.,CASSLQGHYEQYF,TGTGCCAGCAGCTTGCAGGGGCACTACGAGCAGTACTTC
.,TRBV27,TRBJ1-2,.,CASSLKRNSGYTF,TGTGCCAGCAGTTTGAAGAGGAACTCTGGCTACACCTTC
.,TRBV7-3,TRBJ2-1,.,CASSGSEGAYNEQFF,TGTGCCAGCAGTGGGTCAGAGGGGGCCTACAATGAGCAGTTCTTC
.,TRBV19,TRBJ2-6,TRBD2,CASGLLAGGAGANVLTF,TGTGCCAGTGGTTTACTAGCGGGAGGTGCTGGGGCCAACGTCCTGACTTTC
.,TRBV5-1,TRBJ2-7,TRBD1,CASSLASGTGGYEQYF,TGCGCCAGCAGCTTGGCCAGCGGGACAGGGGGCTACGAGCAGTACTTC
.,TRBV4-1,TRBJ1-1,TRBD1,CASSQERTGTEAFF,TGCGCCAGCAGCCAAGAGAGGACAGGAACTGAAGCTTTCTTT